This T cell receptor (beta chain) derives from a study of blood T cell repertoires in COVID-19. Here immunoSEQ multiplex PCR was the method, and the copy in TCRdb shows in-frame clones only, minus some. The sample has roughly 160,000 clones, about 88% seen once. This clonotype was sampled from a man aged 40-49 years with acute or convalescent COVID-19. Material for sequencing was peripheral blood.

CDR3 residues: CASSERDNEQFF. The DNA for the CDR3 is TGTGCCAGCAGTGAACGGGACAATGAGCAGTTCTTC. This sequence joins TRBV6-1 and TRBJ2-1; D not certain. CDR3 length: 12 amino acids. Germline CDR1 is MNHNS and CDR2 is SASEGT. Trimming removed 2 bases from V and 5 bases from J, with 4 bases in between.